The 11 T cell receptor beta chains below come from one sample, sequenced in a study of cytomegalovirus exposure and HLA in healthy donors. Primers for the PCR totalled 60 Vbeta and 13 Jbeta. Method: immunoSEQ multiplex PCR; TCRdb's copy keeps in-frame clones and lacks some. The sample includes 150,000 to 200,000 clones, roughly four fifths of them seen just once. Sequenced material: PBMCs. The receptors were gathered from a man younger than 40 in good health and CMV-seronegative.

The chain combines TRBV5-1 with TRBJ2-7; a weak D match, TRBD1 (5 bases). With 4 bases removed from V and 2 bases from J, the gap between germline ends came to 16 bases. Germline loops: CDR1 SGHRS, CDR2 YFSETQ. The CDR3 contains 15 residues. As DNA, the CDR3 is TGCGCCAGCAGCGTCGGACACGGTGAACCCTACGAGCAGTACTTC. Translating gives CASSVGHGEPYEQYF. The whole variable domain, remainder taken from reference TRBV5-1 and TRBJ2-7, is KAGVTQTPRYLIKTRGQQVTLSCSPISGHRSVSWYQQTPGQGLQFLFEYFSETQRNKGNFPGRFSGRQFSNSRSEMNVSTLELGDSALYLCASSVGHGEPYEQYFGPGTRLTVT.

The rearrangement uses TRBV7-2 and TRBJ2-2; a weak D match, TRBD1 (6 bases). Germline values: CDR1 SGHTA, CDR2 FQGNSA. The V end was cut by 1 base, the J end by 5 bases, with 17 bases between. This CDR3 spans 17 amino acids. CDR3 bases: TGTGCCAGCAGCTTAGTGGGGGCGCAAAAAGGAACCGGGGAGCTGTTTTTT. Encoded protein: CASSLVGAQKGTGELFF.

This CDR3 is CASSHPVERDTSYEQYF. CDR3 DNA sequence: TGTGCCAGCAGCCATCCGGTTGAGCGGGATACCTCCTACGAGCAGTACTTC. The V gene is TRBV7-9, the J gene TRBJ2-7; TRBD2 aligns across 7 bases. CDR1 is SEHNR, CDR2 FQNEAQ, per germline (reference sequence). V dropped 5 bases and J dropped 0; count of bases not matched to a gene: 13. The CDR3 runs to 17 residues.

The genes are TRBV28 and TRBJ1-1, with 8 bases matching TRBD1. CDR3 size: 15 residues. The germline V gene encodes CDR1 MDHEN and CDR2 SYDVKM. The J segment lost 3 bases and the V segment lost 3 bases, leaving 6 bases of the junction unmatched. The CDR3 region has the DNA TGTGCCAGCAGTTTGTGGGACAGGCTGCACACTGAAGCTTTCTTT. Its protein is CASSLWDRLHTEAFF.

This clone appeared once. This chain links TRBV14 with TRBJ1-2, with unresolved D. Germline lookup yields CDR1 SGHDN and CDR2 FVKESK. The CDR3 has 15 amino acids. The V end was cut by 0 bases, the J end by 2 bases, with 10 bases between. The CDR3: CASSQDFGQNYGYTF. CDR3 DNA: TGTGCCAGCAGCCAAGATTTTGGCCAAAACTATGGCTACACCTTC.

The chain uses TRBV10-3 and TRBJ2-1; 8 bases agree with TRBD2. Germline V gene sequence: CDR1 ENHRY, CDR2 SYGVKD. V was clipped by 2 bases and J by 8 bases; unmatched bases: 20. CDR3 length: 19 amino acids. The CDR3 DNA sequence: TGTGCCATCAGTGAGGGACGCGGGGCCGGGACTAGGCCACCTCATGAGCAGTTCTTC. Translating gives CAISEGRGAGTRPPHEQFF.

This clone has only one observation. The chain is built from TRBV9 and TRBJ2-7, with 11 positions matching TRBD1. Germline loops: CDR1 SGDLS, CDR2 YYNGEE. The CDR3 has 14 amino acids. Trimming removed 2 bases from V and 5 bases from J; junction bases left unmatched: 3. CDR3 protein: CASSVRDRGNEQYF. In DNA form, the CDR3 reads TGTGCCAGCAGCGTTCGGGACAGGGGGAACGAGCAGTACTTC.

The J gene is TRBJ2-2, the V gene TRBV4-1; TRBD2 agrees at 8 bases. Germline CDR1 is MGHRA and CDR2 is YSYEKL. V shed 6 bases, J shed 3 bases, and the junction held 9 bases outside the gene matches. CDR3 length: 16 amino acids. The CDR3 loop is CASRPIGRGDTGELFF. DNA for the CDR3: TGCGCCAGCAGACCGATCGGGAGGGGCGACACCGGGGAGCTGTTTTTT.

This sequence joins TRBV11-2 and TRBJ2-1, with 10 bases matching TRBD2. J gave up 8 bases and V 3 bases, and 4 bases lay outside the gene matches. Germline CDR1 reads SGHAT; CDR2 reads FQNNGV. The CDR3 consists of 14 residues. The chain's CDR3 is CASSFRLAGDEQFF. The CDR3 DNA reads TGTGCCAGCAGCTTTCGGCTAGCGGGAGATGAGCAGTTCTTC. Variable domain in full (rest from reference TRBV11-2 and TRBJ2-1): EAGVAQSPRYKIIEKRQSVAFWCNPISGHATLYWYQQILGQGPKLLIQFQNNGVVDDSQLPKDRFSAERLKGVDSTLKIQPAKLEDSAVYLCASSFRLAGDEQFFGPGTRLTVL.

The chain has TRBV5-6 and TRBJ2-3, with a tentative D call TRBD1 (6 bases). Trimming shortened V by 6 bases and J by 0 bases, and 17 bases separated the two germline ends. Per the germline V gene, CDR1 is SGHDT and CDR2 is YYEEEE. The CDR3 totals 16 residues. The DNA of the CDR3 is TGTGCCAGCACCCGCCGGACGACAGGTAGCACAGATACGCAGTATTTT. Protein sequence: CASTRRTTGSTDTQYF.

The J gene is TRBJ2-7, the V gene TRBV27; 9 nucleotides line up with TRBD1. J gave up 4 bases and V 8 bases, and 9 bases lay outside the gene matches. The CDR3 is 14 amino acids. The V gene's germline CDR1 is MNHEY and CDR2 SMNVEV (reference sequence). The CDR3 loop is CASAAGTGKYEQYF. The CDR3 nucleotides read TGTGCCAGCGCCGCCGGGACAGGGAAATACGAGCAGTACTTC.